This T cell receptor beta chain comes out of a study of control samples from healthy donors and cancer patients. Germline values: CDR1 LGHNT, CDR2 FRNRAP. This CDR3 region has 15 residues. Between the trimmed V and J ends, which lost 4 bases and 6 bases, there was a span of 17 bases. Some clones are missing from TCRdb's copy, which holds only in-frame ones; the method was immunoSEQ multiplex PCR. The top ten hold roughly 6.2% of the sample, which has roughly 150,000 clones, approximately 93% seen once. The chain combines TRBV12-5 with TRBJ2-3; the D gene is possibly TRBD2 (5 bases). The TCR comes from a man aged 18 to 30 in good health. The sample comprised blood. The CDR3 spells CASGSSFAGVDTQYF. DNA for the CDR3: TGTGCTAGTGGTTCCTCCTTTGCGGGTGTCGATACGCAGTATTTT.